The 14 T cell receptor beta chains reported below all come from one sample, sequenced in a study of patients and donors after allogeneic stem cell transplantation. In TCRdb, the RT-PCR reads were re-called with MiXCR into one record per CDR3 protein. The data hold roughly 940,000 distinct CDR3 sequences, with about 20% observed a single time. Sequenced sample: blood, either unsorted or a sorted T cell fraction (not recorded which). Every receptor here comes from a human donor who was either an allogeneic HSCT recipient or a stem cell or donor lymphocyte infusion donor (not recorded which). It is not recorded whose cells these are; they may come from a transplant donor.

V and J are TRBV29-1 and TRBJ1-1; a weak D match, TRBD1 (5 bases). The germline gives CDR1 SQVTM, CDR2 ANQGSEA. The CDR3 spans 14 residues. Trimming cost V 4 bases and J 3 bases, with 15 bases left between them. CDR3 loop: CSVVAGRGDTEAFF. CDR3 DNA sequence: TGCAGCGTTGTGGCGGGGAGGGGTGACACTGAAGCTTTCTTT.

J is TRBJ2-1 and V is TRBV18; no definite D call. This CDR3 spans 13 amino acids. Germline V gives CDR1 KGHSH, CDR2 LQKENI. The V and J ends lost 1 base and 8 bases respectively, with 9 bases between them. The CDR3 coding sequence is TGTGCCAGCTCACCACAGATTCTCGATGAGCAGTTCTTC. Translated: CASSPQILDEQFF. The whole variable domain, filled in from reference TRBV18 and TRBJ2-1, reads NAGVMQNPRHLVRRRGQEARLRCSPMKGHSHVYWYRQLPEEGLKFMVYLQKENIIDESGMPKERFSAEFPKEGPSILRIQQVVRGDSAAYFCASSPQILDEQFFGPGTRLTVL.

The V and J genes are TRBV9 and TRBJ2-1; possibly TRBD1 or TRBD2 for D (7 bases each). This CDR3 spans 15 amino acids. CDR1 is SGDLS, CDR2 YYNGEE, per germline. The V gene lost 3 bases and the J gene lost 3 bases, with 13 bases spanning the gap. CDR3 protein: CASSERDSYYNEQFF. The CDR3 DNA reads as TGTGCCAGCAGCGAGCGGGACAGCTACTACAATGAGCAGTTCTTC.

This chain links TRBV7-2 with TRBJ1-6, with D possibly matching TRBD1 (5 bases). V was clipped by 1 base and J by 8 bases, with 18 bases between them. CDR3 length equals 17 residues. Germline values: CDR1 SGHTA, CDR2 FQGNSA. The DNA of the CDR3 is TGTGCCAGCAGCTTAGGACCCTTCCCAAGAGGGGATTCACCCCTCCACTTT. It is translated as CASSLGPFPRGDSPLHF.

This clonotype was recorded a few times. V usage is TRBV4-3 and J usage is TRBJ2-1; TRBD2 matches at 8 bases. The CDR3 contains 17 residues. V dropped 0 bases and J dropped 4; count of bases not matched to a gene: 8. Germline values: CDR1 LGHNA, CDR2 YSLEER. CDR3: CASSQDLSGGRYNEQFF. CDR3 sequence (DNA): TGCGCCAGCAGCCAAGATCTAAGCGGGGGCCGGTACAATGAGCAGTTCTTC.

V gene TRBV2 combines with J gene TRBJ2-1, with 9 bases identical to TRBD2. The CDR3 consists of 15 residues. Germline CDR1 SNHLY, CDR2 FYNNEI. Trimming at V came to 6 bases and at J to 7 bases, leaving 10 bases not matched to a gene. In DNA, the CDR3 is TGTGCCAGCAGGGCCGGGACTAGCAATAGGAATGAGCAGTTCTTC. Translation gives CASRAGTSNRNEQFF.

This clonotype was seen a few times. The chain's CDR3 is CATSRVGQGYEQYF. CDR3 nucleotide sequence: TGTGCCACCAGCAGAGTCGGTCAGGGCTACGAGCAGTACTTC. The chain recombines TRBV15 with TRBJ2-7, with D perhaps TRBD1 (5 bases). The CDR3 is 14 residues long. V lost 1 base to trimming and J lost 3 bases, with 10 bases between them. The V gene's germline CDR1 is LNHNV and CDR2 YYDKDF (reference sequence).

CDR3 coding DNA: TGTGCCAGCAGTTACAGCCTTCGGGGAGGGGCCAACGTCCTGACTTTC. Its protein product is CASSYSLRGGANVLTF. The chain employs TRBV6-5 and TRBJ2-6; the D gene is possibly TRBD2 (5 bases). The CDR3 is made up of 16 amino acids. Germline CDR1 and CDR2: MNHEY and SVGAGI. The ends were cut back, 2 bases at V and 4 bases at J, with 12 bases in the middle.

This clonotype was seen a handful of times. The rearrangement joins TRBV2 to TRBJ1-5, with D possibly matching TRBD1 (5 bases). V was cut by 6 bases and J by 5 bases, with 14 bases left in between. This CDR3 contains 14 residues. The germline V gene has CDR1 SNHLY and CDR2 FYNNEI. The CDR3 protein is CASSIGTRDQPQHF. CDR3 coding DNA: TGTGCCAGCAGCATCGGGACGCGAGATCAGCCCCAGCATTTT.

CDR3 in DNA: TGTGCCAGCAGCACCACTAGCGCCGAGCAGTTCTTC. Translation: CASSTTSAEQFF. V usage is TRBV12-3 or TRBV12-4 and J usage is TRBJ2-1; 7 bases map to TRBD2. The CDR3 is 12 amino acids. With 6 bases clipped from V and 10 bases from J, the junction kept 6 bases outside the gene matches.

This clonotype was counted between two and nine times. The rearrangement links TRBV10-3 to TRBJ2-7; 7 bases fit TRBD2. Trimming cost V 0 bases and J 3 bases; bases outside gene matches: 5. The germline V gene encodes CDR1 ENHRY and CDR2 SYGVKD. This CDR3 is built from 15 residues. CDR3 amino acids: CAISESPWGGYEQYF. In nucleotides, the CDR3 is TGTGCCATCAGTGAGTCCCCCTGGGGGGGCTACGAGCAGTACTTC.

This clonotype was counted between two and nine times. This sequence joins TRBV12-3 or TRBV12-4 and TRBJ2-7, with TRBD1 matching over 8 bases. The junction had 11 bases not matched to a gene; V was cut back by 2 bases and J by 2 bases. This CDR3 has 17 amino acids. DNA of the CDR3: TGTGCCAGCAGTTTACTCCACCGGACAGGGCTGCCCTACGAGCAGTACTTC. This gives the protein CASSLLHRTGLPYEQYF.

J is TRBJ1-5 and V is TRBV20-1; D not certain. Trimming pared 6 bases from V and 3 bases from J, leaving 12 bases between. The length of the CDR3 is 13 residues. Germline lookup yields CDR1 DFQATT and CDR2 SNEGSKA (reference sequence). Here the CDR3 DNA reads TGCAGTGCGTTGGCCCAGCCCAATCAGCCCCAGCATTTT. It specifies CSALAQPNQPQHF.

This clonotype has only a few counts. The DNA of the CDR3 is TGCGCCAGCAGATCTATCCGGGACAGATTTGAAGCTTTCTTT. It translates to CASRSIRDRFEAFF. V is TRBV5-1 and J is TRBJ1-1; 7 nucleotides align to TRBD1. V dropped 5 bases and J dropped 7; count of bases not matched to a gene: 11. This CDR3 comprises 14 residues. Germline-derived CDR1 and CDR2 are SGHRS and YFSETQ.